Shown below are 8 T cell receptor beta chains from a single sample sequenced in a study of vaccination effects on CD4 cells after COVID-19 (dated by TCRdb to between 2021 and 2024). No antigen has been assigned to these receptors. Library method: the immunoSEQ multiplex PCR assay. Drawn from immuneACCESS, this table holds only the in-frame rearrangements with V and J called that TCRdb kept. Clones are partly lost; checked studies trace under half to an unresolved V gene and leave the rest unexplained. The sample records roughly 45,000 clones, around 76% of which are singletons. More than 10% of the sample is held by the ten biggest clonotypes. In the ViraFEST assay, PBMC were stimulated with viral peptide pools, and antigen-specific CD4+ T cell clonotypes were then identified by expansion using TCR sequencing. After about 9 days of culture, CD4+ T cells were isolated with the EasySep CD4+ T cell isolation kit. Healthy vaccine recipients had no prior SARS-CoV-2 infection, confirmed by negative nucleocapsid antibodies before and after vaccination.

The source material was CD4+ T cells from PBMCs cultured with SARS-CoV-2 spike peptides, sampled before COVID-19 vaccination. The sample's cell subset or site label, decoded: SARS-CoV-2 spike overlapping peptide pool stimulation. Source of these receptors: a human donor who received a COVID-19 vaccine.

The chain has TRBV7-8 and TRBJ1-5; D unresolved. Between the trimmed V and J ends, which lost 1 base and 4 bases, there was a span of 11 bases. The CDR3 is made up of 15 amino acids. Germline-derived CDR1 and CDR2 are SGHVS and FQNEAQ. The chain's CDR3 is CASSLGPLQNQPQHF. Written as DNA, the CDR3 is TGTGCCAGCAGCTTAGGCCCGCTACAGAATCAGCCCCAGCATTTT. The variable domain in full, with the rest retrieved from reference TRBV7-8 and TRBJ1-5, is GAGVSQSPRYKVAKRGQDVALRCDPISGHVSLFWYQQALGQGPEFLTYFQNEAQLDKSGLPSDRFFAERPEGSVSTLKIQRTQQEDSAVYLCASSLGPLQNQPQHFGDGTRLSIL.

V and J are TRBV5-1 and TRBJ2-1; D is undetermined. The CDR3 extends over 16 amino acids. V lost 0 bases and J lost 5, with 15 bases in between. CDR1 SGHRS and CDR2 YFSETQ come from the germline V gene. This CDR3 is CASSLVPLTGDNEQFF. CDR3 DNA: TGCGCCAGCAGCTTGGTTCCACTAACTGGGGACAATGAGCAGTTCTTC. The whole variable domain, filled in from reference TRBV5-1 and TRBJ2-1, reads KAGVTQTPRYLIKTRGQQVTLSCSPISGHRSVSWYQQTPGQGLQFLFEYFSETQRNKGNFPGRFSGRQFSNSRSEMNVSTLELGDSALYLCASSLVPLTGDNEQFFGPGTRLTVL.

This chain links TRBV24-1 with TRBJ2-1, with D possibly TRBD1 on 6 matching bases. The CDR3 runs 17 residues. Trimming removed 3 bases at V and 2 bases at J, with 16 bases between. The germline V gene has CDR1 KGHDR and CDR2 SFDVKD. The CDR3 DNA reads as TGTGCCACCAGTGATAAAGCAGGGGCCGCTGCCTACAATGAGCAGTTCTTC. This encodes CATSDKAGAAAYNEQFF.

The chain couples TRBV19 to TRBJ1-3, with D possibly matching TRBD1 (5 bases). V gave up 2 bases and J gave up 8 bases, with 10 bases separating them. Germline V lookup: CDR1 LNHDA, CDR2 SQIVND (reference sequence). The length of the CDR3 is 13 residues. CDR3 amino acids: CASSIQLGDTIYF. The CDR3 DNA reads TGTGCCAGTAGTATACAGTTGGGGGACACCATATATTTT.

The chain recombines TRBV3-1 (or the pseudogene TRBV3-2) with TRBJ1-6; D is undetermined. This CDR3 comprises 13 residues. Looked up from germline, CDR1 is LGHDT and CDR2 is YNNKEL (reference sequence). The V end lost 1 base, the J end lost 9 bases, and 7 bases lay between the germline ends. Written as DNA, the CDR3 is TGTGCCAGCAGCCAAGGGACGGGTTCACCCCTCCACTTT. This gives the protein CASSQGTGSPLHF.

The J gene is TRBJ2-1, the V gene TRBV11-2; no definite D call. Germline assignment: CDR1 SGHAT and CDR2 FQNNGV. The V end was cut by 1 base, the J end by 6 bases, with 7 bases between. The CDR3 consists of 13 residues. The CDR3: CASSLAGGNEQFF. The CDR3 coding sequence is TGTGCCAGCAGCTTAGCAGGTGGCAATGAGCAGTTCTTC. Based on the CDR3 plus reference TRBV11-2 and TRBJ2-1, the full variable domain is EAGVAQSPRYKIIEKRQSVAFWCNPISGHATLYWYQQILGQGPKLLIQFQNNGVVDDSQLPKDRFSAERLKGVDSTLKIQPAKLEDSAVYLCASSLAGGNEQFFGPGTRLTVL.

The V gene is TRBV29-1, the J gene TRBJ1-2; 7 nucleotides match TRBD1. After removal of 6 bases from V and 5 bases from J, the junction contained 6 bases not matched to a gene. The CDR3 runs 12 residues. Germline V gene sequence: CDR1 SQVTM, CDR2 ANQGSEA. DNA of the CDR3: TGCAGCGTGCGACAGGGATTTTATGGCTACACCTTC. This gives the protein CSVRQGFYGYTF.

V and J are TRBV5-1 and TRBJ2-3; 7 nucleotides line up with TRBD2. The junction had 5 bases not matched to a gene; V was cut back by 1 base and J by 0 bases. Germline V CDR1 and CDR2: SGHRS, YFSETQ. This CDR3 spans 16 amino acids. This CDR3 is CASSLMLRGSTDTQYF. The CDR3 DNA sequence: TGCGCCAGCAGCTTGATGTTGCGGGGGAGCACAGATACGCAGTATTTT.